This T cell receptor beta chain originates from a study of technical replicates of blood from a few donors. Germline V gene lookup returns CDR1 SGHDT and CDR2 YYEEEE. The CDR3 sequence is 12 residues long. Trimming removed 0 bases at V and 11 bases at J, with 9 bases between. Only in-frame clones appear in the TCRdb table, and some are missing; sequencing was by immunoSEQ multiplex PCR. This repertoire shows roughly 80,000 clones, under 95% found once; its top ten account for 0.3% to 0.45%. The sequencing sample was made of T cells isolated from PBMCs. This clonotype was sampled from a human donor in good health. J is TRBJ1-5 and V is TRBV5-6; the D gene is possibly TRBD1 (5 bases). The DNA of the CDR3 is TGTGCCAGCAGCTTGGGCGGGGCAGCCCAGCATTTT. This codes for CASSLGGAAQHF.